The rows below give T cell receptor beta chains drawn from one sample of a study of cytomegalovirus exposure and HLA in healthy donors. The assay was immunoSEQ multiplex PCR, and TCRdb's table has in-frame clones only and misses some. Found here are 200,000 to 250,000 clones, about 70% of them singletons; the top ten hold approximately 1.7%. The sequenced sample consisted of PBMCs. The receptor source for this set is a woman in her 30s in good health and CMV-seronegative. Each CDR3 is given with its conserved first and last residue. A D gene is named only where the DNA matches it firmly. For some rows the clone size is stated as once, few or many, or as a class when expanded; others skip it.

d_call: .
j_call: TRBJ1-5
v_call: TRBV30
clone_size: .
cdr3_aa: CAWSRDVQPQHF
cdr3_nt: TGTGCCTGGAGCCGAGATGTTCAGCCCCAGCATTTT

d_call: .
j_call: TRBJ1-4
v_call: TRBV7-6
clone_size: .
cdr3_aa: CASSFGGNEKLFF
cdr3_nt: TGTGCCAGCAGCTTCGGGGGGAACGAAAAACTGTTTTTT

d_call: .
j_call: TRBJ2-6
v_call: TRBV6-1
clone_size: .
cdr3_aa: CASSTGTGANVLTF
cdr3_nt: TGTGCCAGCAGTACAGGTACTGGGGCCAACGTCCTGACTTTC

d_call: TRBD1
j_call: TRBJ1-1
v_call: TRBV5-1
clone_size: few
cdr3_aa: CASLLGQGAEAFF
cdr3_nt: TGCGCCAGTTTACTTGGACAGGGGGCTGAAGCTTTCTTT

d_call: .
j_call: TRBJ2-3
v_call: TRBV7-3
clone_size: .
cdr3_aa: CASSFSGPDTQYF
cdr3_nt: TGTGCCAGCAGCTTTTCAGGGCCAGATACGCAGTATTTT

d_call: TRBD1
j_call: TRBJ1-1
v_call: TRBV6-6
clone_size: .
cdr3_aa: CASNQGTGGNTEAFF
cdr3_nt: TGTGCCAGCAACCAAGGGACAGGGGGGAACACTGAAGCTTTCTTT

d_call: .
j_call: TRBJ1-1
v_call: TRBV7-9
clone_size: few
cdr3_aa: CASSALLKNTEAFF
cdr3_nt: TGTGCCAGCAGCGCGCTTCTAAAGAACACTGAAGCTTTCTTT

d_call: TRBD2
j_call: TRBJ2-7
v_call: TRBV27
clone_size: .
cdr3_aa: CASSLRVTSDEQYF
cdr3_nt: TGTGCCAGCAGTTTACGGGTGACTAGCGACGAGCAGTACTTC

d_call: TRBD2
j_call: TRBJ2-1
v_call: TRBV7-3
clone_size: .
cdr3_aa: CASSFSGSTYNEQFF
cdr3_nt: TGTGCCAGCAGCTTTAGCGGGAGCACTTACAATGAGCAGTTCTTC

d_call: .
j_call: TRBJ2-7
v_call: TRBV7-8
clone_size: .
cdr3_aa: CASSPRDISYEQYF
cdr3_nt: TGTGCCAGCAGCCCACGGGACATCTCCTACGAGCAGTACTTC

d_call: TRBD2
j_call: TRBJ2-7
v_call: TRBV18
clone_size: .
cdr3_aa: CASSPSPSGSTEQYF
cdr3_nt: TGTGCCAGCTCACCAAGCCCTAGCGGGAGTACCGAGCAGTACTTC